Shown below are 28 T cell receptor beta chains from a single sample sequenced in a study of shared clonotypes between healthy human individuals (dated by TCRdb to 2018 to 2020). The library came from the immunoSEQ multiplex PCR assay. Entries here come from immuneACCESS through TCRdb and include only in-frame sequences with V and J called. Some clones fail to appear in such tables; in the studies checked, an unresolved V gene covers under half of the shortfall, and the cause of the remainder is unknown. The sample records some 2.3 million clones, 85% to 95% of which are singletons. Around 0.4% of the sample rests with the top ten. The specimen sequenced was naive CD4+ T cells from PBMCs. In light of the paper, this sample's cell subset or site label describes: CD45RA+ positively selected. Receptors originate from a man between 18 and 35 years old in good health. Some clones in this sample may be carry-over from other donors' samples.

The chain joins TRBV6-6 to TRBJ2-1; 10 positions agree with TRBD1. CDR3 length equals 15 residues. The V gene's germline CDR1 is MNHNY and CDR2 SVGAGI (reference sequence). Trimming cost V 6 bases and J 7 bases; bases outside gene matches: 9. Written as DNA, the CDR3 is TGTGCCAGCAGAGGAGGCGGGACAGGGGTTAATGAGCAGTTCTTC. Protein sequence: CASRGGGTGVNEQFF.

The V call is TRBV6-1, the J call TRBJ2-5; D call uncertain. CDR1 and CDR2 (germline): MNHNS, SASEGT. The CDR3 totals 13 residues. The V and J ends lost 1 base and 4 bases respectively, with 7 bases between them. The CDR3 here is CASSEDPRETQYF. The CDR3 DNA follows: TGTGCCAGCAGTGAAGACCCACGAGAGACCCAGTACTTC.

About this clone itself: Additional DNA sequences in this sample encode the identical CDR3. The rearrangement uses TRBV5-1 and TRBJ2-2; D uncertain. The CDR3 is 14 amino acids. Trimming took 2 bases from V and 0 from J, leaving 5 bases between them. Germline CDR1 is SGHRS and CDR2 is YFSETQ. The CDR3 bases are TGCGCCAGCAGCTTCGGTACGAACACCGGGGAGCTGTTTTTT. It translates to CASSFGTNTGELFF.

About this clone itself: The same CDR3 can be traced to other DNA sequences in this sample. CDR3 DNA: TGCGCCAGCAGCTTCCTGACTAGCGGCCAAGAGACCCAGTACTTC. This sequence encodes CASSFLTSGQETQYF. The V gene is TRBV5-1, the J gene TRBJ2-5; 9 nucleotides align to TRBD2. Germline V gene lookup returns CDR1 SGHRS and CDR2 YFSETQ. The CDR3 runs 15 residues. With V trimmed by 2 bases and J by 1 base, 3 bases remained unmatched.

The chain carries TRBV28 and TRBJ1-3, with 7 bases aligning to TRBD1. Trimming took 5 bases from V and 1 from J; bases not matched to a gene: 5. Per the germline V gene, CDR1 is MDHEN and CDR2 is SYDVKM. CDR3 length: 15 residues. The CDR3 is CASSPQGVSGNTIYF. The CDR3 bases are TGTGCCAGCAGTCCCCAGGGGGTTTCTGGAAACACCATATATTTT.

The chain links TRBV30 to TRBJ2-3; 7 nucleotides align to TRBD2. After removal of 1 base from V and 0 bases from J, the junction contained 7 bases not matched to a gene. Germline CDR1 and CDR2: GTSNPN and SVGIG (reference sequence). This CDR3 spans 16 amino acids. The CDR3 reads CAWSEWASGSTDTQYF. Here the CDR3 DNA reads TGTGCCTGGAGTGAGTGGGCTAGCGGAAGCACAGATACGCAGTATTTT.

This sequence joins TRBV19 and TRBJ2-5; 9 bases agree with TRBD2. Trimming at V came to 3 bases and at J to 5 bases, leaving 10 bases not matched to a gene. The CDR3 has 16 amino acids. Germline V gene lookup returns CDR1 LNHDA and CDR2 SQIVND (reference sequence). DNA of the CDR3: TGTGCCAGTAGTATGTATGGCGGGAGGGCCTTTGAGACCCAGTACTTC. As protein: CASSMYGGRAFETQYF.

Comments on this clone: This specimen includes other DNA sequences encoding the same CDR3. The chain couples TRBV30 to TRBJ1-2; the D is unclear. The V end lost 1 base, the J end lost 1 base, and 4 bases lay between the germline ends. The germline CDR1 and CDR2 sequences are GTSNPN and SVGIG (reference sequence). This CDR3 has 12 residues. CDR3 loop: CAWSAGNYGYTF. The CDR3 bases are TGTGCCTGGAGTGCTGGTAACTATGGCTACACCTTC. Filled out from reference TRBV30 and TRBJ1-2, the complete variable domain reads SQTIHQWPATLVQPVGSPLSLECTVEGTSNPNLYWYRQAAGRGLQLLFYSVGIGQISSEVPQNLSASRPQDRQFILSSKKLLLSDSGFYLCAWSAGNYGYTFGSGTRLTVV.

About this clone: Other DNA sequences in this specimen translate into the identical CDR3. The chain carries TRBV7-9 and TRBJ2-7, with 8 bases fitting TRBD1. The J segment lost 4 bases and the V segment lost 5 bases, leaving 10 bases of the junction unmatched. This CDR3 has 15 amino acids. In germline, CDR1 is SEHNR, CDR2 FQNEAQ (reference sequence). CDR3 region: CASSHRTGGSYEQYF. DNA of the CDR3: TGTGCCAGCAGCCATCGCACAGGGGGTAGTTACGAGCAGTACTTC.

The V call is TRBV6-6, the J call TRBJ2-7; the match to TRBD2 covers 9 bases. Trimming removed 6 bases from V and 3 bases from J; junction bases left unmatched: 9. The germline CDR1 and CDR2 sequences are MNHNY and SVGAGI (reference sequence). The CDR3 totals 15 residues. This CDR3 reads CASRFFSGRGYEQYF. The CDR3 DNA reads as TGTGCCAGCAGGTTTTTTAGCGGGAGAGGCTACGAGCAGTACTTC.

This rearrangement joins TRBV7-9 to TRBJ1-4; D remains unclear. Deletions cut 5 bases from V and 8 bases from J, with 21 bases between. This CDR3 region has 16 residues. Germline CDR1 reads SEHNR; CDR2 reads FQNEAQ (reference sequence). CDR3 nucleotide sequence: TGTGCCAGCAGCCCTCGGCCGGGCACCAAGGGAGAAAAACTGTTTTTT. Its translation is CASSPRPGTKGEKLFF.

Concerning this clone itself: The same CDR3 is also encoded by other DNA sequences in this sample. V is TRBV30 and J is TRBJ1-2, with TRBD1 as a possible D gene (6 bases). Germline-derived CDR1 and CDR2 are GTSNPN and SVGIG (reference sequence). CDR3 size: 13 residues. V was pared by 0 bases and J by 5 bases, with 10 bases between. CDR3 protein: CAWSVQGGYGYTF. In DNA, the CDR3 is TGTGCCTGGAGTGTACAGGGAGGGTATGGCTACACCTTC.

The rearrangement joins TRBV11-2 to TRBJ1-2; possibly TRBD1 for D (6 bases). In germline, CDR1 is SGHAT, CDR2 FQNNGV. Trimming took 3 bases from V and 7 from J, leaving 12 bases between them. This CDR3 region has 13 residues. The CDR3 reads CASSFRQDGGYTF. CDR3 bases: TGTGCCAGCAGCTTTCGACAGGATGGTGGCTACACCTTC.

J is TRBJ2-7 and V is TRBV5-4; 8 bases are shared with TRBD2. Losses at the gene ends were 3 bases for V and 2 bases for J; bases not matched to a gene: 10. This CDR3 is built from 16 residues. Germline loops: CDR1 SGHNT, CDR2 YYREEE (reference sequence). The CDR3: CASSSFREGNPYEQYF. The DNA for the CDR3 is TGTGCCAGCAGCTCCTTTCGGGAGGGCAACCCCTACGAGCAGTACTTC.

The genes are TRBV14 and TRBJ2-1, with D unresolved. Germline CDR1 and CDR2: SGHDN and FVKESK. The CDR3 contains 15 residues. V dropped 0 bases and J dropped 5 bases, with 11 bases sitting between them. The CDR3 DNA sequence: TGTGCCAGCAGCCAAGATGTAGGGTTCCACAATGAGCAGTTCTTC. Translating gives CASSQDVGFHNEQFF.

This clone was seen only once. The DNA for the CDR3 is TGTGCCAGCAGCCAAGTAGCGGACACAGATTACAATGAGCAGTTCTTC. Encoded protein: CASSQVADTDYNEQFF. The chain carries TRBV4-2 and TRBJ2-1, with a tentative D call TRBD2 (6 bases). The V end was cut by 1 base, the J end by 4 bases, with 14 bases between. From germline, CDR1 is LGHNA and CDR2 YNFKEQ. The CDR3 consists of 16 residues.

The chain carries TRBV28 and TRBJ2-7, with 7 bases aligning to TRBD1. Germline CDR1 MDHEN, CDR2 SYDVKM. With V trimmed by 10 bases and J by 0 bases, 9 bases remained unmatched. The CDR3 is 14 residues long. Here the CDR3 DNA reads TGTGCCAACCCCCGGGACAGTGGCTCCTACGAGCAGTACTTC. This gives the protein CANPRDSGSYEQYF.

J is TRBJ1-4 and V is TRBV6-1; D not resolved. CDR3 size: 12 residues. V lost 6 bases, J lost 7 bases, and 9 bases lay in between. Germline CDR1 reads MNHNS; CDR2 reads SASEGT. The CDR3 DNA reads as TGTGCCAGCAGGGTGTGGGGTGAAAAACTGTTTTTT. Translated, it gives CASRVWGEKLFF.

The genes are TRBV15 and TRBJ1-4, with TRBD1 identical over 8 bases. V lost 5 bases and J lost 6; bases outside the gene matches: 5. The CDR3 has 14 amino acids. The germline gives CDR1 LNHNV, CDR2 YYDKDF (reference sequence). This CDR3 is CATSGGQGDEKLFF. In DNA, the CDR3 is TGTGCCACCAGCGGAGGACAGGGCGATGAAAAACTGTTTTTT.

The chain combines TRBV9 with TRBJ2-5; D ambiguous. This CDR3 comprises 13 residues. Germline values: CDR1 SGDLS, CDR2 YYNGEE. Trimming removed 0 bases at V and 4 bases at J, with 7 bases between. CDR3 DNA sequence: TGTGCCAGCAGCGTAGGATGGACAGAGACCCAGTACTTC. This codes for CASSVGWTETQYF.

CDR3 loop: CASSETGTEAFF. CDR3 sequence (DNA): TGTGCCAGCAGTGAAACCGGAACTGAAGCTTTCTTT. This rearrangement joins TRBV6-1 to TRBJ1-1; D is ambiguous. Trimming removed 2 bases from V and 5 bases from J, with 6 bases in between. The germline V gene has CDR1 MNHNS and CDR2 SASEGT. This CDR3 spans 12 amino acids.

The CDR3 coding sequence is TGTGCCAGCTCACCACTCATGATGGGACAGGCGTCCGGTCCTGGCTACACCTTC. Translation: CASSPLMMGQASGPGYTF. V and J are TRBV18 and TRBJ1-2; 8 nucleotides align to TRBD1. V shed 1 base and J 7 bases; nucleotides not matched to a gene: 17. CDR3 length equals 18 residues. Germline V lookup: CDR1 KGHSH, CDR2 LQKENI. Drawing the rest from reference TRBV18 and TRBJ1-2, the complete variable domain is NAGVMQNPRHLVRRRGQEARLRCSPMKGHSHVYWYRQLPEEGLKFMVYLQKENIIDESGMPKERFSAEFPKEGPSILRIQQVVRGDSAAYFCASSPLMMGQASGPGYTFGSGTRLTVV.

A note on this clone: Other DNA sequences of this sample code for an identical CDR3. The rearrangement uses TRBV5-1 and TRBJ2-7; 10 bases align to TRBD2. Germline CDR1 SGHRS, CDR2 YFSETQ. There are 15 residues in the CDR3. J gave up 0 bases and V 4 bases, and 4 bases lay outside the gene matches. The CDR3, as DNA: TGCGCCAGCAGCCTACTAGCGGGAAGCTCCTACGAGCAGTACTTC. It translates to CASSLLAGSSYEQYF.

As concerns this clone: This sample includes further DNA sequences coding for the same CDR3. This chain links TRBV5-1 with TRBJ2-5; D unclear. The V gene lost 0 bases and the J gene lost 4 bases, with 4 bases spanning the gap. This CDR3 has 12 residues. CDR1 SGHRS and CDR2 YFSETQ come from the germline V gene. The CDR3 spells CASSLGLETQYF. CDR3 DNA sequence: TGCGCCAGCAGCTTGGGACTAGAGACCCAGTACTTC.

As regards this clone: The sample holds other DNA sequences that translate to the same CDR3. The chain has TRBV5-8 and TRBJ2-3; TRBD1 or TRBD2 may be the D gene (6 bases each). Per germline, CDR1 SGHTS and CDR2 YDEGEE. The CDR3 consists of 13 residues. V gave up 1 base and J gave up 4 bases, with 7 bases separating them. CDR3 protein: CASSLRGADTQYF. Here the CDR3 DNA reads TGTGCCAGCAGCTTGAGGGGGGCAGATACGCAGTATTTT. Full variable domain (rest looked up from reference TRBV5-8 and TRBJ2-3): EAGVTQSPTHLIKTRGQQATLRCSPISGHTSVYWYQQALGLGLQFLLWYDEGEERNRGNFPPRFSGRQFPNYSSELNVNALELEDSALYLCASSLRGADTQYFGPGTRLTVL.

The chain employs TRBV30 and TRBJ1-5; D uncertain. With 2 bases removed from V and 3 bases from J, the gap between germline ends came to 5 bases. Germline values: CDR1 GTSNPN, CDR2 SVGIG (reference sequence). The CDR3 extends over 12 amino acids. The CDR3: CAWSPDNQPQHF. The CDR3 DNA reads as TGTGCCTGGAGTCCCGACAATCAGCCCCAGCATTTT.

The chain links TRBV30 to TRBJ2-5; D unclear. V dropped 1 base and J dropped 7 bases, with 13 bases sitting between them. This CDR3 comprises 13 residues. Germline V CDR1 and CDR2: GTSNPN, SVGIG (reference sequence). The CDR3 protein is CAWSGPEGWTQYF. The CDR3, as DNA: TGTGCCTGGAGTGGCCCCGAAGGATGGACCCAGTACTTC.

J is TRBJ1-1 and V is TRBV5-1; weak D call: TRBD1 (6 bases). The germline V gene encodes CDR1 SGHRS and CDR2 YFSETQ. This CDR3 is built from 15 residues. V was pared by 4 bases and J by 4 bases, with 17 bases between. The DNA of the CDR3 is TGCGCCAGCAGCCCGGACAGCGGCGGGGGCACTGAAGCTTTCTTT. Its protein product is CASSPDSGGGTEAFF. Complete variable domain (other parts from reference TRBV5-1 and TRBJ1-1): KAGVTQTPRYLIKTRGQQVTLSCSPISGHRSVSWYQQTPGQGLQFLFEYFSETQRNKGNFPGRFSGRQFSNSRSEMNVSTLELGDSALYLCASSPDSGGGTEAFFGQGTRLTVV.